A single sample is the source of the 13 T cell receptor beta chains below, sequenced in a study of OX40 agonist ivuxolimab in advanced cancers. The table came from immunoSEQ multiplex PCR; TCRdb's copy has only in-frame clones and leaves some out. The repertoire holds about 73,000 clones, with roughly 90% as singletons. Sequencing used CD4+ or CD8+ T cells sorted from blood, obtained in a trial of the OX40 agonist ivuxolimab. These receptors came from an adult with an advanced solid tumor such as melanoma, head and neck, liver or kidney cancer.

The rearrangement uses TRBV10-3 and TRBJ1-4, with 8 bases fitting TRBD1. This CDR3 is 14 amino acids long. Germline assignment: CDR1 ENHRY and CDR2 SYGVKD. Losses at the gene ends were 4 bases for V and 6 bases for J; bases not matched to a gene: 4. CDR3 amino acids: CAISAVTGDEKLFF. The CDR3 DNA reads as TGTGCCATCAGTGCCGTGACAGGGGATGAAAAACTGTTTTTT.

The V call is TRBV11-2, the J call TRBJ1-2; D gene unclear. V was pared by 1 base and J by 0 bases, with 3 bases between. CDR1 and CDR2 from the germline V gene are SGHAT and FQNNGV. The CDR3 length is 13 residues. The CDR3 DNA reads as TGTGCCAGCAGCTTAGGTCCTAACTATGGCTACACCTTC. Its translation is CASSLGPNYGYTF.

This chain joins TRBV5-1 and TRBJ2-1, with no clear D. This CDR3 comprises 14 residues. Germline CDR1 reads SGHRS; CDR2 reads YFSETQ. The ends were cut back, 3 bases at V and 5 bases at J, with 12 bases in the middle. The CDR3 coding sequence is TGCGCCAGCAGCTACAACCCGATTGACAATGAGCAGTTCTTC. Translating it yields CASSYNPIDNEQFF.

This clone was detected once. The chain couples TRBV7-9 to TRBJ1-6; D is unresolved. This CDR3 contains 10 residues. Germline CDR1 and CDR2: SEHNR and FQNEAQ (reference sequence). V lost 5 bases and J 11 bases, leaving 4 bases between the germline ends. CDR3 amino acids: CASSPPPLHF. For the CDR3, the DNA is TGTGCCAGCAGCCCCCCACCCCTCCACTTT.

In this sample, this clone turned up once. This chain links TRBV7-8 with TRBJ1-5; D is undetermined. V gave up 4 bases and J gave up 4 bases, with 14 bases separating them. The germline gives CDR1 SGHVS, CDR2 FQNEAQ. CDR3 length: 15 residues. CDR3: CASSYWARENQPQHF. In DNA form, the CDR3 reads TGTGCCAGCAGCTACTGGGCCCGGGAGAATCAGCCCCAGCATTTT.

Worth noting for this clone: The same CDR3 arises from other DNA sequences in this sample as well. The chain combines TRBV9 with TRBJ1-1; D gene uncertain. Trimming took 2 bases from V and 1 from J, leaving 6 bases between them. Germline V CDR1 and CDR2: SGDLS, YYNGEE. This CDR3 is 13 amino acids long. The CDR3, as DNA: TGTGCCAGCAGCGTCGGGCGGAACACTGAAGCTTTCTTT. Its translation is CASSVGRNTEAFF.

The chain employs TRBV13 and TRBJ2-7, with D perhaps matching TRBD1 (5 bases). The CDR3 is 11 residues long. The V end was cut by 10 bases, the J end by 1 base, with 8 bases between. Germline CDR1 reads PRHDT; CDR2 reads FYEKMQ (reference sequence). The CDR3 DNA reads as TGTGCCACCAGACAGTCCTACGAGCAGTACTTC. As protein: CATRQSYEQYF.

The CDR3 bases are TGTGCCAGCAGTTTACCCCGGGGGGGCTCCTACAATGAGCAGTTCTTC. This sequence encodes CASSLPRGGSYNEQFF. The V and J genes are TRBV27 and TRBJ2-1, with TRBD2 identical over 8 bases. V shed 2 bases and J 0 bases; nucleotides not matched to a gene: 3. This CDR3 is 16 amino acids long. Germline loops: CDR1 MNHEY, CDR2 SMNVEV (reference sequence).

J is TRBJ1-5 and V is TRBV5-6; TRBD1 matches at 7 bases. This CDR3 has 14 amino acids. Trimming took 2 bases from V and 4 from J; bases not matched to a gene: 3. Germline assignment: CDR1 SGHDT and CDR2 YYEEEE. The CDR3 loop is CASSFQQGNQPQHF. As DNA, the CDR3 is TGTGCCAGCAGCTTTCAACAGGGGAATCAGCCCCAGCATTTT.

The V gene is TRBV7-8, the J gene TRBJ1-2; TRBD1 matches at 8 bases. Germline CDR1 reads SGHVS; CDR2 reads FQNEAQ. V shed 5 bases and J 2 bases; nucleotides not matched to a gene: 4. The CDR3 has 14 amino acids. This CDR3 reads CASSGAGGNYGYTF. The CDR3 nucleotides read TGTGCCAGCAGCGGCGCAGGGGGCAACTATGGCTACACCTTC.

This chain links TRBV9 with TRBJ2-5; D could derive from TRBD1 or TRBD2 (5 bases each). The length of the CDR3 is 16 residues. Trimming pared 0 bases from V and 2 bases from J, leaving 14 bases between. CDR1 SGDLS and CDR2 YYNGEE come from the germline V gene. The chain's CDR3 is CASSVGGVGQQETQYF. The CDR3 DNA reads as TGTGCCAGCAGCGTAGGAGGGGTTGGTCAGCAAGAGACCCAGTACTTC.

The chain uses TRBV11-1 and TRBJ2-1, with D perhaps given as TRBD1 or TRBD2 (5 bases each). From germline, CDR1 is SGHAT and CDR2 FQDESV (reference sequence). This CDR3 contains 14 residues. With 4 bases removed from V and 4 bases from J, the gap between germline ends came to 11 bases. CDR3 sequence reads: CASSSPGAYNEQFF. CDR3 DNA sequence: TGTGCCAGCAGCTCCCCCGGGGCTTACAATGAGCAGTTCTTC.

This chain links TRBV9 with TRBJ2-7, with D unclear. V was trimmed by 4 bases and J by 1 base, leaving 12 bases between them. The CDR3 has 14 amino acids. The germline V gene encodes CDR1 SGDLS and CDR2 YYNGEE. This chain's CDR3 is CASSPPDGSYEQYF. Written as DNA, the CDR3 is TGTGCCAGCAGCCCACCCGACGGTTCCTACGAGCAGTACTTC.